Following are 17 T cell receptor beta chains from one sample sequenced in a study of CD8+ T cells in alopecia areata. RNA, once extracted, was reverse transcribed into cDNA for use as the sequencing template. Profiling relied on immunoSEQ multiplex PCR, and the TCRdb table lists in-frame clones only, not all of them. The repertoire has roughly 130,000 clones, 45% to 65% of them found once; the top ten carry 4.5% to 5.5%. This sample comprised CD4+ T cells sorted from blood, obtained at week 0. These receptors all stem from a human donor with alopecia areata.

The chain is built from TRBV9 and TRBJ2-3; D may be TRBD1 (6 bases). The CDR3 totals 13 residues. V was trimmed by 3 bases and J by 1 base, leaving 6 bases between them. The germline CDR1 and CDR2 sequences are SGDLS and YYNGEE. The DNA for the CDR3 is TGTGCCAGCAGCGGGGGGCGCACAGATACGCAGTATTTT. Protein product: CASSGGRTDTQYF.

The sample holds one count of this clone. V gene TRBV7-9 combines with J gene TRBJ2-1, with no clear D. The ends were cut back, 3 bases at V and 8 bases at J, with 2 bases in the middle. CDR3 length equals 10 residues. Germline lookup yields CDR1 SEHNR and CDR2 FQNEAQ (reference sequence). In nucleotides, the CDR3 is TGTGCCAGCAGCTTTTATGAGCAGTTCTTC. Translated, it gives CASSFYEQFF.

The V and J genes are TRBV6-5 and TRBJ2-1, with TRBD2 matching over 9 bases. There are 15 residues in the CDR3. After removal of 2 bases from V and 5 bases from J, the junction contained 4 bases not matched to a gene. Germline CDR1 is MNHEY and CDR2 is SVGAGI. The CDR3 is CASSYRLAGHNEQFF. The CDR3 coding sequence is TGTGCCAGCAGTTACAGGCTAGCGGGACACAATGAGCAGTTCTTC.

The chain combines TRBV5-1 with TRBJ1-2, with a possible D match to TRBD1 (5 bases). Per the germline V gene, CDR1 is SGHRS and CDR2 is YFSETQ. The germline V and J ends were trimmed by 4 bases and 2 bases, with 15 bases remaining between them. This CDR3 comprises 15 residues. The CDR3 coding sequence is TGCGCCAGCAGCCGTGGATCGACAGAGAACTATGGCTACACCTTC. Residues: CASSRGSTENYGYTF.

This clone turned up a few times. Here the CDR3 reads CASSLGQYTEAFF. In nucleotides, the CDR3 is TGTGCCAGCAGCCTGGGACAGTACACTGAAGCTTTCTTT. V and J are TRBV14 and TRBJ1-1, with 7 bases lining up with TRBD1. CDR1 and CDR2 from the germline V gene are SGHDN and FVKESK. This CDR3 has 13 residues. V was pared by 4 bases and J by 3 bases, with 2 bases of the junction left unmatched.

This rearrangement joins TRBV30 to TRBJ1-2; 9 bases agree with TRBD1. The ends lost 7 bases at V and 3 bases at J; junction bases unmatched: 3. The CDR3 is 12 residues long. Germline V gene sequence: CDR1 GTSNPN, CDR2 SVGIG (reference sequence). CDR3 in amino acids: CASTGGDYGYTF. The CDR3 DNA follows: TGTGCCTCGACAGGGGGAGACTATGGCTACACCTTC. Combining the CDR3 with reference TRBV30 and TRBJ1-2 gives the whole variable domain SQTIHQWPATLVQPVGSPLSLECTVEGTSNPNLYWYRQAAGRGLQLLFYSVGIGQISSEVPQNLSASRPQDRQFILSSKKLLLSDSGFYLCASTGGDYGYTFGSGTRLTVV.

V and J are TRBV7-2 and TRBJ2-1; D is unclear. From germline, CDR1 is SGHTA and CDR2 FQGNSA. The CDR3 sequence is 12 residues long. V was cut by 5 bases and J by 4 bases, with 6 bases left in between. The CDR3 region is CASSPQYNEQFF. The CDR3 DNA follows: TGTGCCAGCAGCCCGCAGTACAATGAGCAGTTCTTC.

V usage is TRBV7-2 and J usage is TRBJ2-1, with a weak D call TRBD2 (5 bases). The germline CDR1 and CDR2 sequences are SGHTA and FQGNSA. The V end was cut by 3 bases, the J end by 4 bases, with 13 bases between. The CDR3 consists of 15 residues. In DNA form, the CDR3 reads TGTGCCAGCAGCTTCGCTAGCCAAGAATACAATGAGCAGTTCTTC. Amino acid sequence: CASSFASQEYNEQFF.

The V gene is TRBV9, the J gene TRBJ2-5; 7 bases agree with TRBD1. The CDR3 totals 16 residues. Germline CDR1 reads SGDLS; CDR2 reads YYNGEE. The V gene end was trimmed by 1 base and the J gene end by 3 bases; junction bases not matched to a gene: 9. In DNA, the CDR3 is TGTGCCAGCAGCGTAAGGCCCTCAGGGGGAAAAGAGACCCAGTACTTC. Amino acid sequence: CASSVRPSGGKETQYF.

This chain connects TRBV9 to TRBJ1-6; the match to TRBD1 covers 7 bases. J lost 7 bases, V lost 4 bases, and 8 bases had no gene match. CDR3 length: 15 residues. The germline CDR1 and CDR2 sequences are SGDLS and YYNGEE. The DNA for the CDR3 is TGTGCCAGCAGCCCTAGACAGGGAGGGAATTCACCCCTCCACTTT. It codes for CASSPRQGGNSPLHF.

V is TRBV5-1 and J is TRBJ2-7, with D perhaps TRBD2 (6 bases). From germline, CDR1 is SGHRS and CDR2 YFSETQ. The CDR3 is 14 residues long. Deletions cut 4 bases from V and 12 bases from J, with 23 bases between. Written as DNA, the CDR3 is TGCGCCAGCAGCCTGGCCTCATCGGGAGCGGGCCTGTACTTC. It specifies CASSLASSGAGLYF.

V gene TRBV15 combines with J gene TRBJ2-1; D remains unclear. Deletions cut 2 bases from V and 3 bases from J, with 2 bases between. CDR3 length: 12 amino acids. Germline V gene lookup returns CDR1 LNHNV and CDR2 YYDKDF (reference sequence). The CDR3 here is CATSRIYNEQFF. DNA for the CDR3: TGTGCCACCAGCAGAATCTACAATGAGCAGTTCTTC.

The CDR3 sequence: CASSYSQLAGETQYF. In DNA, the CDR3 is TGTGCCAGCAGTTACTCCCAACTAGCGGGGGAGACCCAGTACTTC. V and J are TRBV6-5 and TRBJ2-5, with 10 bases aligning to TRBD2. The CDR3 is 15 amino acids. Germline values: CDR1 MNHEY, CDR2 SVGAGI. Germline trimming cut 0 bases from V and 5 bases from J; bases unmatched to any gene: 3.

V usage is TRBV4-3 and J usage is TRBJ2-1; D is perhaps TRBD2 (6 bases). The CDR3 contains 16 residues. Trimming took off 3 bases at V and 4 bases at J, with 16 bases between the two ends. Germline assignment: CDR1 LGHNA and CDR2 YSLEER. DNA of the CDR3: TGCGCCAGCAGCCACCAACGGGGGTTGGGATACAATGAGCAGTTCTTC. Translated, it gives CASSHQRGLGYNEQFF.

CDR3 nucleotides: TGTGCCAGCAGTTACATGGCCGACGCAACTAATGAAAAACTGTTTTTT. It specifies CASSYMADATNEKLFF. The rearrangement uses TRBV6-6 and TRBJ1-4; D is unresolved. Trimming stripped 2 bases from V and 0 bases from J, with 10 bases between. Germline lookup yields CDR1 MNHNY and CDR2 SVGAGI (reference sequence). The CDR3 totals 16 residues.

The genes are TRBV5-1 and TRBJ2-5; no reliable D call. CDR3 length equals 13 residues. Trimming removed 4 bases at V and 2 bases at J, with 9 bases between. From germline, CDR1 is SGHRS and CDR2 YFSETQ. DNA of the CDR3: TGCGCCAGCAGCCCCGCCCAGCAAGAGACCCAGTACTTC. Its translation: CASSPAQQETQYF.

This clone was observed a few times. The CDR3 region has the DNA TGTGCCAGCAGCTTTGGGGTGGAGACCCAGTACTTC. It yields the protein CASSFGVETQYF. This sequence joins TRBV11-2 and TRBJ2-5, with D hard to call. Trimming shortened V by 3 bases and J by 5 bases, and 7 bases separated the two germline ends. The CDR3 contains 12 residues. In germline, CDR1 is SGHAT, CDR2 FQNNGV. Full variable domain (outside the CDR3, taken from reference TRBV11-2 and TRBJ2-5): EAGVAQSPRYKIIEKRQSVAFWCNPISGHATLYWYQQILGQGPKLLIQFQNNGVVDDSQLPKDRFSAERLKGVDSTLKIQPAKLEDSAVYLCASSFGVETQYFGPGTRLLVL.